The source of this TCR beta chain is a study of blood T cell repertoires in COVID-19. Individuals in the exposed group had encountered a COVID-19 case within 2 weeks preceding study entry. Trimming took 0 bases from V and 0 from J; bases not matched to a gene: 6. This CDR3 is built from 17 residues. Looked up from germline, CDR1 is SGDLS and CDR2 is YYNGEE. Profiling relied on immunoSEQ multiplex PCR, and the TCRdb table lists in-frame clones only, not all of them. The sample records some 300,000 clones, roughly nine tenths being singletons. The genes are TRBV9 and TRBJ1-1, with 9 positions matching TRBD1. The sequence derives from a woman aged 30 to 39 who had been exposed to COVID-19. The sample comprised PBMCs or T cells enriched from blood (not recorded which). In DNA, the CDR3 is TGTGCCAGCAGCGTAGACCACAGGGGGCATATGAACACTGAAGCTTTCTTT. It specifies CASSVDHRGHMNTEAFF. Based on the CDR3 plus reference TRBV9 and TRBJ1-1, the full variable domain is DSGVTQTPKHLITATGQRVTLRCSPRSGDLSVYWYQQSLDQGLQFLIQYYNGEERAKGNILERFSAQQFPDLHSELNLSSLELGDSALYFCASSVDHRGHMNTEAFFGQGTRLTVV.